The TCR beta chain under discussion was sequenced for a study of T cells after yellow fever vaccination. MiXCR was run by TCRdb on the 5' RACE reads, yielding one entry per CDR3 protein. Here the sample spans approximately 85,000 distinct CDR3 sequences, more than 10% being singletons. Trimming left V 0 bases short and J 4 bases short, with 2 bases between. Germline V CDR1 and CDR2: SNHLY, FYNNEI. The CDR3 is made up of 12 amino acids. This clonotype showed up many times. This sequence was found in a man aged 18 to 29 who received the YFV17D yellow fever vaccine. The chain has TRBV2 and TRBJ2-3, with D unresolved. The input for sequencing was CD8+ T cells not binding an NS4B(214-222) dextramer, sorted from PBMCs, taken roughly 20 days after the first yellow fever vaccination. The CDR3 is CASSEASDTQYF. For the CDR3, the DNA is TGTGCCAGCAGTGAAGCGTCAGATACGCAGTATTTT.